The entry that follows covers one T cell receptor (beta chain) sequence. The length of the CDR3 is 11 residues. V lost 7 bases to trimming and J lost 4 bases, with 6 bases between them. Germline CDR1 and CDR2: SGHAT and FQNNGV. This record belongs to a study of blood T cell repertoires in COVID-19. Sequencing used immunoSEQ multiplex PCR; TCRdb keeps in-frame clones, though not all of them. The table has 39,000 or so clones, roughly nine tenths seen once. The receptor comes from a human donor in a cohort sampled during active COVID-19. The sequenced sample was peripheral blood. The chain joins TRBV11-2 to TRBJ2-3, with D unresolved. DNA for the CDR3: TGTGCCAGCACGGTCTCAGATACGCAGTATTTT. Encoded protein: CASTVSDTQYF.